The present entry profiles one T cell receptor beta chain with its context. This entry comes from a study of blood T cell repertoires in COVID-19. The overall study: Sites in the United States, Italy and Spain provided acute and convalescent COVID-19 samples. PBMCs, B-cell-depleted T cells, or T cells provided the cDNA or gDNA that made up the material.

The assay was immunoSEQ multiplex PCR, and TCRdb's table has in-frame clones only and misses some. The sample has approximately 250,000 clones, 75% to 90% seen once. Trimming removed 3 bases from V and 4 bases from J; junction bases left unmatched: 6. CDR3 length: 15 amino acids. Germline CDR1 reads MNHEY; CDR2 reads SMNVEV (reference sequence). Those enrolled, adults aged 18 to 89 years, came from around 24 US areas. The V gene is TRBV27, the J gene TRBJ2-1, with 7 bases aligning to TRBD2. The sequence was collected from a woman aged 25 to 45 with acute COVID-19. Sequenced material: PBMCs or T cells enriched from blood (not recorded which). The CDR3 bases are TGTGCCAGCAGTTTCTCCGGGACTACATACAATGAGCAGTTCTTC. Translating it yields CASSFSGTTYNEQFF.